This T cell receptor beta chain appears in the sequencing data of a study of shared clonotypes between healthy human individuals. TCRdb keeps only in-frame clones here, not all; method: immunoSEQ multiplex PCR. In the table there are about 590,000 clones, 95% to 96% of which are singletons. V was trimmed by 4 bases and J by 2 bases, leaving 19 bases between them. The CDR3 has 16 residues. In germline, CDR1 is SGHDT, CDR2 YYEEEE. Naivety among CD8 cells was defined by CD45RO negativity and positive CCR7 selection, thereby excluding terminally differentiated effector memory CD45RA+ cells. The chain carries TRBV5-6 and TRBJ2-7; TRBD1 might be the D (6 bases). The sample was naive CD8+ T cells sorted from blood. This clonotype was obtained from a woman in her twenties or thirties in good health. Here the CDR3 DNA reads TGTGCCAGCAGCAGGATGACGGGACAACTTCCCTACGAGCAGTACTTC. Protein sequence: CASSRMTGQLPYEQYF.